One T cell receptor (beta chain) is described in this entry. CDR1 and CDR2 from the germline V gene are SGDLS and YYNGEE. This CDR3 is 15 amino acids long. V gave up 4 bases and J gave up 5 bases; unmatched junction bases: 10. This sample is part of a study of blood T cell repertoires in COVID-19. The table came from immunoSEQ multiplex PCR; TCRdb's copy has only in-frame clones and leaves some out. The sample records roughly 25,000 clones, around 91% being singletons. What was sequenced was peripheral blood. The rearrangement links TRBV9 to TRBJ2-7; 9 positions agree with TRBD2. The origin of this receptor is a man aged 70 or older with acute or convalescent COVID-19. CDR3 residues: CASSLRLAARDEQYF. DNA of the CDR3: TGTGCCAGCAGCTTACGACTAGCGGCCAGGGACGAGCAGTACTTC.